This T cell receptor beta chain was captured by sequencing in a study of T cell responses to AZD1222 COVID-19 vaccine. Overall study findings and caveats: The repertoires were collected only after the peak T cell response.

V was clipped by 3 bases and J by 7 bases; unmatched bases: 10. Germline V gene data show CDR1 as SGHNT and CDR2 as YYREEE (reference sequence). This CDR3 contains 15 residues. Using immunoSEQ multiplex PCR, the repertoire was profiled, and TCRdb retains in-frame clones only, with some absent. The table includes 75,000 to 95,000 clones, approximately 81% detected once. Notes on this clone: Its specificity is unknown.

The chain has TRBV5-4 and TRBJ2-7, with 10 positions matching TRBD2. This TCR was recovered from an adult in good health. The input for sequencing was peripheral blood, taken on day 0 of AZD1222 vaccination. CDR3: CASSSLTSGVGEQYF. The CDR3 DNA sequence: TGTGCCAGCAGCTCACTAACTAGCGGGGTGGGGGAGCAGTACTTC.